This T cell receptor (beta chain) emerged from a study of chemoradiotherapy in HPV16-positive cancers (dated 2022 in TCRdb). For context, the study as a whole: Candidate HPV-specific T-cell clones and common TCR motifs were defined through functional T-cell assays on cells from a couple of HPV16-positive patients. The study asked whether T-cell immunity against the HPV oncoproteins E6 and E7 changes during chemoradiotherapy and whether it affects survival. TCR repertoires from roughly 93 patients with HPV-related cancers were then used to track the candidate HPV-specific TCRs and motifs.

General findings and caveats noted by the study authors: The functional definition of HPV-specific T cells came from only a couple of HPV16-positive patients, and the survival association was reported for HPV16-positive patients. Among HPV16-positive patients, expansion of HPV-responsive T cells during chemoradiotherapy was associated with better recurrence-free survival. Expansion of candidate HPV-specific clones and E7-related TCR motifs was observed in the tumor microenvironment during treatment, whereas no such expansion was observed for non-HPV-specific T cells.

Repertoires were sampled multiple times during chemoradiotherapy, which allowed clonal expansion in the tumor microenvironment to be followed. The germline V gene gives CDR1 as MNHEY and CDR2 as SVGAGI. The CDR3 holds 15 amino acids from the cysteine to the phenylalanine. Of all the DNA, just the CDR3 is kept, 45 bases in frame from base 1. V lost 4 bases and J lost 0 bases, and the count of bases not matched to a germline gene is 5. This clone was counted once. Its cognate antigen has yet to be identified. No per-base quality is available; no much larger clone lies one base away. Library method: the immunoSEQ multiplex PCR assay. The table was pulled from immuneACCESS by TCRdb, which kept in-frame rearrangements only. Such tables lose some clones; where checked, under half of the loss comes from unresolved V genes, and the rest has no known cause. The sample table holds about 68,000 clones, of which roughly 90% were seen once. The ten largest clones add up to around 4.4% of the sample.

The specimen comprised blood, sampled from a patient who underwent chemoradiotherapy. The sequence links TRBV6-5 to TRBJ1-1; TRBD1 matches 7 bases in the middle. The sequence was collected from a human donor with HPV-associated anogenital cancer. The nucleotide sequence is given as TGTGCCAGCAGTTTCGCACAGGGGTTGAACACTGAAGCTTTCTTT. The translation is CASSFAQGLNTEAFF.